This paragraph reports one T cell receptor (beta chain). This record belongs to a study of blood T cell repertoires in COVID-19. About the study: The analysed material was cDNA or gDNA that came from T cells, B-cell-depleted T cells, or PBMCs.

Germline V gives CDR1 SNHLY, CDR2 FYNNEI. The ends were cut back, 4 bases at V and 5 bases at J, with 12 bases in the middle. The CDR3 extends over 13 amino acids. Enrolment of Seattle patients took place during active infection, and they were followed longitudinally. Only in-frame clones appear in the TCRdb table, and some are missing; sequencing was by immunoSEQ multiplex PCR. Counted here are roughly 200,000 clones, 82% occurring once; the ten biggest clones make up less than 9.5%. This TCR was recovered from a woman in her sixties with COVID-19, enrolled during active disease. Sequencing was done on a sample of peripheral blood. This sequence joins TRBV2 and TRBJ2-7; D perhaps matches TRBD2 (5 bases). The CDR3 reads CASSARDWDEQYF. CDR3 bases: TGTGCCAGCAGTGCCCGGGATTGGGACGAGCAGTACTTC.